Below, 21 T cell receptor beta chains from the same sample are listed, as sequenced in a study of PD-1 blockade in classical Hodgkin lymphoma. Sequencing used immunoSEQ multiplex PCR; TCRdb keeps in-frame clones, though not all of them. The top ten hold around 15% of the sample, which has approximately 52,000 clones, approximately 70% seen once. Relapse after autologous stem cell transplantation occurred in every patient, and brentuximab vedotin exposure varied. The sequencing used peripheral blood mononuclear cells (PBMCs), collected before the second cycle of nivolumab. All receptors derive from a human donor with classical Hodgkin lymphoma.

The V gene is TRBV30, the J gene TRBJ2-5; TRBD2 might be the D (6 bases). CDR1 is GTSNPN and CDR2 is SVGIG in the germline V gene (reference sequence). The V and J ends lost 1 base and 3 bases respectively, with 12 bases between them. This CDR3 spans 14 amino acids. CDR3 residues: CAWSGWGLEETQYF. The CDR3, as DNA: TGTGCCTGGAGTGGTTGGGGACTTGAAGAGACCCAGTACTTC.

CDR3 nucleotides: TGTGCCAGCAGTGCCACCCCGGGTCGAAGGGAGACCCAGTACTTC. It yields the protein CASSATPGRRETQYF. V usage is TRBV6-6 and J usage is TRBJ2-5; D remains ambiguous. V was trimmed by 5 bases and J by 5 bases, leaving 18 bases between them. The germline V gene has CDR1 MNHNY and CDR2 SVGAGI (reference sequence). The CDR3 is 15 residues long.

This clone counts as medium-sized. The chain combines TRBV7-3 with TRBJ2-1; 7 bases match TRBD2. V gave up 3 bases and J gave up 2 bases; unmatched junction bases: 4. The CDR3 runs 15 residues. The germline CDR1 and CDR2 sequences are SGHTA and FQGTGA. CDR3 bases: TGTGCCAGCAGCTTTGCGGGAGAAACCTACAATGAGCAGTTCTTC. This sequence encodes CASSFAGETYNEQFF. Variable domain in full (rest from reference TRBV7-3 and TRBJ2-1): GAGVSQTPSNKVTEKGKYVELRCDPISGHTALYWYRQSLGQGPEFLIYFQGTGAADDSGLPNDRFFAVRPEGSVSTLKIQRTERGDSAVYLCASSFAGETYNEQFFGPGTRLTVL.

This clone has just a few counts. This chain uses TRBV30 with TRBJ2-3, with unresolved D. Per germline, CDR1 GTSNPN and CDR2 SVGIG (reference sequence). The V end lost 2 bases, the J end lost 0 bases, and 12 bases lay between the germline ends. This CDR3 region has 15 residues. CDR3 loop: CAWSIMDSSTDTQYF. The CDR3 DNA reads TGTGCCTGGAGTATTATGGATTCTAGCACAGATACGCAGTATTTT.

This clone has more than one count but fewer than ten. The chain is built from TRBV6-1 and TRBJ1-3; D unclear. Germline CDR1 MNHNS, CDR2 SASEGT. This CDR3 has 9 amino acids. The CDR3 region has the DNA TGTGGGGCGGGAAACACCATATATTTT. Translation: CGAGNTIYF.

This chain links TRBV7-2 with TRBJ1-1; D is ambiguous. The CDR3 has 14 residues. Trimming left V 5 bases short and J 3 bases short, with 13 bases between. Germline values: CDR1 SGHTA, CDR2 FQGNSA. CDR3 DNA: TGTGCCAGCAGCCCCGGGTTTGGGGACACTGAAGCTTTCTTT. Translating it yields CASSPGFGDTEAFF.

This clone was seen just once. The chain recombines TRBV30 with TRBJ1-4, with D unclear. V lost 1 base, J lost 4 bases, and 13 bases lay in between. The CDR3 runs 15 residues. Germline V gene lookup returns CDR1 GTSNPN and CDR2 SVGIG (reference sequence). CDR3 nucleotides: TGTGCCTGGAGTGAATGGGCGGTTAGTAATGAAAAACTGTTTTTT. Amino acids: CAWSEWAVSNEKLFF.

The chain is built from TRBV6-5 and TRBJ1-4, with a tentative D call TRBD1 (6 bases). Germline values: CDR1 MNHEY, CDR2 SVGAGI. This CDR3 has 14 residues. V lost 6 bases, J lost 7 bases, and 15 bases lay in between. The CDR3 DNA reads as TGTGCCAGCAGAAGGGGGGGAGGTGGTGAAAAACTGTTTTTT. This codes for CASRRGGGGEKLFF.

The genes are TRBV28 and TRBJ2-1; D is possibly TRBD1 (5 bases). From germline, CDR1 is MDHEN and CDR2 SYDVKM. The CDR3 contains 14 residues. With 5 bases removed from V and 12 bases from J, the gap between germline ends came to 20 bases. CDR3: CASSPSTGTGGQFF. Written as DNA, the CDR3 is TGTGCCAGCAGTCCATCGACCGGCACAGGCGGGCAGTTCTTC.

The V gene is TRBV2, the J gene TRBJ2-7; D call uncertain. V lost 5 bases and J 7 bases, leaving 9 bases between the germline ends. Germline V CDR1 and CDR2: SNHLY, FYNNEI. The CDR3 totals 11 residues. CDR3 in DNA: TGTGCCAGCAGTCCCCGTTTTGAGCAGTACTTC. Its translation is CASSPRFEQYF.

The chain has TRBV11-1 and TRBJ1-3; D not certain. The CDR3 consists of 12 residues. V lost 7 bases and J 4 bases, leaving 8 bases between the germline ends. Germline V lookup: CDR1 SGHAT, CDR2 FQDESV (reference sequence). CDR3 loop: CASNGPGNTIYF. The DNA of the CDR3 is TGTGCCAGCAATGGGCCCGGAAACACCATATATTTT.

This clone was counted only a few times. CDR3 sequence: CAWSVGGSNEKLFF. Written as DNA, the CDR3 is TGTGCCTGGAGTGTAGGAGGATCTAATGAAAAACTGTTTTTT. The genes are TRBV30 and TRBJ1-4; D is unresolved. The CDR3 has 14 amino acids. Germline loops: CDR1 GTSNPN, CDR2 SVGIG (reference sequence). Trimming removed 0 bases at V and 3 bases at J, with 8 bases between.

As regards this clone: A read error may account for a junction end that differs from germline. The V and J genes are TRBV5-1 and TRBJ1-6; TRBD1 is a possible D gene (5 bases). There are 14 residues in the CDR3. Germline loops: CDR1 SGHRS, CDR2 YFSETQ. The CDR3: CASSSGHDNSPLHF. The CDR3 DNA reads as TGCGCCAGCAGCTCCGGACATGATAACTCACCCCTCCACTTT.

This chain uses TRBV5-1 with TRBJ2-5; 9 nucleotides align to TRBD1. This CDR3 comprises 16 residues. After removal of 3 bases from V and 1 base from J, the junction contained 7 bases not matched to a gene. Germline-derived CDR1 and CDR2 are SGHRS and YFSETQ. CDR3 in amino acids: CASSWRTGETQETQYF. The DNA of the CDR3 is TGCGCCAGCAGCTGGAGGACAGGGGAGACCCAAGAGACCCAGTACTTC.

The chain is built from TRBV7-9 and TRBJ1-1; no clear D gene. Germline CDR1 is SEHNR and CDR2 is FQNEAQ (reference sequence). The CDR3 contains 13 residues. V lost 3 bases and J 3 bases, leaving 8 bases between the germline ends. Here the CDR3 reads CASSFGGYTEAFF. The DNA of the CDR3 is TGTGCCAGCAGCTTTGGAGGATACACTGAAGCTTTCTTT.

The chain joins TRBV10-3 to TRBJ2-1; 8 bases agree with TRBD2. V lost 3 bases, J lost 2 bases, and 3 bases stayed unmatched. The CDR3 has 15 residues. Germline V gives CDR1 ENHRY, CDR2 SYGVKD. Here the CDR3 DNA reads TGTGCCATCAGTGACTTAGCGGGAACCTACAATGAGCAGTTCTTC. Translating gives CAISDLAGTYNEQFF.

V gene TRBV4-3 combines with J gene TRBJ1-2, with a possible D match to TRBD1 (6 bases). The CDR3 extends over 16 amino acids. V lost 2 bases and J lost 0, with 13 bases in between. Per the germline V gene, CDR1 is LGHNA and CDR2 is YSLEER. The CDR3 bases are TGCGCCAGCAGCCAATCTGGACAGACCTCTAACTATGGCTACACCTTC. Protein: CASSQSGQTSNYGYTF.

This clone was observed once. The CDR3 bases are TGTGCCAGCAGTCTTAAACGGGCCTCCTACGAGCAGTACTTC. Residues: CASSLKRASYEQYF. The chain joins TRBV27 to TRBJ2-7; D is unclear. Germline loops: CDR1 MNHEY, CDR2 SMNVEV (reference sequence). CDR3 size: 14 residues. V lost 5 bases and J lost 0, with 11 bases in between.

This clone was seen a handful of times. This chain connects TRBV18 to TRBJ1-4; TRBD1 might be the D (6 bases). The germline CDR1 and CDR2 sequences are KGHSH and LQKENI. Trimming removed 1 base from V and 8 bases from J, with 11 bases in between. This CDR3 is built from 14 residues. The CDR3: CASSPQGQGEKLFF. DNA of the CDR3: TGTGCCAGCTCACCACAGGGGCAGGGGGAAAAACTGTTTTTT.

V usage is TRBV7-8 and J usage is TRBJ2-7; no reliable D call. The CDR3 is 14 residues long. The V and J ends lost 0 bases and 0 bases respectively, with 6 bases between them. Germline-derived CDR1 and CDR2 are SGHVS and FQNEAQ. Here the CDR3 DNA reads TGTGCCAGCAGCTTAGCGGAGAACTCCTACGAGCAGTACTTC. It translates to CASSLAENSYEQYF.

This chain uses TRBV2 with TRBJ2-2; D is ambiguous. V was trimmed by 2 bases and J by 4 bases, leaving 8 bases between them. Germline V CDR1 and CDR2: SNHLY, FYNNEI. The CDR3 loop spans 14 amino acids. CDR3 amino acids: CASSERQSTGELFF. The CDR3 DNA reads as TGTGCCAGCAGTGAAAGGCAGAGCACCGGGGAGCTGTTTTTT.